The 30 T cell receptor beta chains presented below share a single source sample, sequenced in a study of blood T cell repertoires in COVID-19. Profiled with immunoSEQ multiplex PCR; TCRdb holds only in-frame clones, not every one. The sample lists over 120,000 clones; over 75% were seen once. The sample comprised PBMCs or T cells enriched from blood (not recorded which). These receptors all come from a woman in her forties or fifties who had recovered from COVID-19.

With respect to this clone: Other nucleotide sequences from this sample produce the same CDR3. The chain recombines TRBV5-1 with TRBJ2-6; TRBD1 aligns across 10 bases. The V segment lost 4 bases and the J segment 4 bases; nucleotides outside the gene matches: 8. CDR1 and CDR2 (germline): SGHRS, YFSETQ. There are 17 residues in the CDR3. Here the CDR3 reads CASSLRQGAGGANVLTF. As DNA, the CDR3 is TGCGCCAGCAGCCTTAGACAGGGGGCGGGGGGGGCCAACGTCCTGACTTTC.

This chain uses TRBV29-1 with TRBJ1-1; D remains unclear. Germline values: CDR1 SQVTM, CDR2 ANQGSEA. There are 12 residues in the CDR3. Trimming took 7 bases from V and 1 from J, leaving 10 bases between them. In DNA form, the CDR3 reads TGCAGCGGAGCGTCAGCGAACACTGAAGCTTTCTTT. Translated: CSGASANTEAFF.

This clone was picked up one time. The CDR3 DNA reads TGCGCCAGCAGCTTGGCGGGGACAGGGCCGTGGGATACGCAGTATTTT. Translated, it gives CASSLAGTGPWDTQYF. The chain employs TRBV5-1 and TRBJ2-3; 9 bases are shared with TRBD1. V lost 0 bases to trimming and J lost 6 bases; unmatched junction nucleotides: 8. The germline CDR1 and CDR2 sequences are SGHRS and YFSETQ. The CDR3 has 16 amino acids.

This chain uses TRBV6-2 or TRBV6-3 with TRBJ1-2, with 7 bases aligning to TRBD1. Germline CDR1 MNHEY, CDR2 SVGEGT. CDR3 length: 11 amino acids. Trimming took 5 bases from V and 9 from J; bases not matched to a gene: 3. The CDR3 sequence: CASSQGVSYTF. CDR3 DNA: TGTGCCAGCAGTCAGGGGGTAAGCTACACCTTC.

In DNA, the CDR3 is TGTGCCAGCAGCGTCGGGACTCCGCCCCACAATGAGCAGTTCTTC. Protein sequence: CASSVGTPPHNEQFF. The J gene is TRBJ2-1, the V gene TRBV7-3; tentative D call: TRBD2 (6 bases). V was cut by 5 bases and J by 5 bases, with 16 bases left in between. This CDR3 spans 15 amino acids. Germline assignment: CDR1 SGHTA and CDR2 FQGTGA.

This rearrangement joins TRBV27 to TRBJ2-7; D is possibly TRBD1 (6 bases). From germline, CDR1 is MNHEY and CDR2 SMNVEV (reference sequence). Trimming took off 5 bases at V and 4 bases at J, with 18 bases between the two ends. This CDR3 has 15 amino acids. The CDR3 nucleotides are TGTGCCAGCAGTGGGACCGGGACACTTCGTTACGAGCAGTACTTC. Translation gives CASSGTGTLRYEQYF.

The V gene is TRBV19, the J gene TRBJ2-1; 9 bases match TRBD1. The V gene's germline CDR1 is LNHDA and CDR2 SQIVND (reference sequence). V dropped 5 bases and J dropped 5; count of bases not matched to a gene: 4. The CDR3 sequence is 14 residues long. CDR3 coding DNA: TGTGCCAGTAGTTTACGGACAGGGGACAATGAGCAGTTCTTC. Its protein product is CASSLRTGDNEQFF.

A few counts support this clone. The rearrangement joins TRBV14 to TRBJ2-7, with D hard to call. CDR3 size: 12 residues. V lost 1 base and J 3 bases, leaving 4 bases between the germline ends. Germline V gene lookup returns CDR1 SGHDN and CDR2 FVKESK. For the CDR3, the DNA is TGTGCCAGCAGCCAAGTGAGCTACGAGCAGTACTTC. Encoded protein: CASSQVSYEQYF.

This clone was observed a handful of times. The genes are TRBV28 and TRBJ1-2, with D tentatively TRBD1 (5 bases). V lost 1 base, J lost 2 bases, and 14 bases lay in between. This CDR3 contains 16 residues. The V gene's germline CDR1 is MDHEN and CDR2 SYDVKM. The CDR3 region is CASSLLGWTRNYGYTF. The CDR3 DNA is TGTGCCAGCAGTTTATTGGGTTGGACACGCAACTATGGCTACACCTTC.

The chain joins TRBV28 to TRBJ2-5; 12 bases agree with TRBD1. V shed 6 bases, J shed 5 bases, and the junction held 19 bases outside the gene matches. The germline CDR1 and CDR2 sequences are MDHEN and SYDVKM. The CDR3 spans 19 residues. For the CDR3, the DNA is TGTGCCAGCAGACCCTCCGGGACAGGGGGCGAGACTAGCTGGGAGACCCAGTACTTC. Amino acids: CASRPSGTGGETSWETQYF.

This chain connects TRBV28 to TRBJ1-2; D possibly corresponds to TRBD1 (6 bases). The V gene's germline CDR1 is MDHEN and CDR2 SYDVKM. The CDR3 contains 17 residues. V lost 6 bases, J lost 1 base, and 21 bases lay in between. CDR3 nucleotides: TGTGCCAGCAGCACCGGGACAATCACACTTCTTAACTATGGCTACACCTTC. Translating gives CASSTGTITLLNYGYTF.

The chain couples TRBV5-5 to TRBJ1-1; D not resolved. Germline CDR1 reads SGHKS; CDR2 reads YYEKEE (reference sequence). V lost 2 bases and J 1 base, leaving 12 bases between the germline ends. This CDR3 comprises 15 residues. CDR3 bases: TGTGCCAGCAGCTTTATGGCGGCCCAGAACACTGAAGCTTTCTTT. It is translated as CASSFMAAQNTEAFF.

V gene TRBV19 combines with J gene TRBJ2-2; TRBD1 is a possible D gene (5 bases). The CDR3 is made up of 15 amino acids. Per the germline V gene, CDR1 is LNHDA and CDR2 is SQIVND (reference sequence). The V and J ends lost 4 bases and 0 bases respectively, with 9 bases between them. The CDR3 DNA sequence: TGTGCCAGTAGTAACCGACAGACGAACACCGGGGAGCTGTTTTTT. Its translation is CASSNRQTNTGELFF.

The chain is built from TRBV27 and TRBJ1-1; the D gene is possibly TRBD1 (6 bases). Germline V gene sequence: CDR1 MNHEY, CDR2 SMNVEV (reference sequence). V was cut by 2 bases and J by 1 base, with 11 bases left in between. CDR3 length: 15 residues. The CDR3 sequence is CASSLNGQPNTEAFF. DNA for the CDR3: TGTGCCAGCAGTTTAAATGGACAGCCGAACACTGAAGCTTTCTTT.

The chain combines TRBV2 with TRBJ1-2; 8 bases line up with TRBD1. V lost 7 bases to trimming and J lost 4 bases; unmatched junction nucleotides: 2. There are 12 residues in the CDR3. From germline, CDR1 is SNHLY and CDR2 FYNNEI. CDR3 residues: CASKGTGYGYTF. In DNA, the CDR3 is TGTGCCAGCAAAGGGACAGGCTATGGCTACACCTTC.

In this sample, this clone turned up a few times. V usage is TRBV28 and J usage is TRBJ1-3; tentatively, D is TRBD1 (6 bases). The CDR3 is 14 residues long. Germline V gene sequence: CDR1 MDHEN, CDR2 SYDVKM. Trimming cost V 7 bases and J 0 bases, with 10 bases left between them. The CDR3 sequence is CASKGGTSGNTIYF. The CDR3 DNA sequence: TGTGCCAGCAAGGGGGGGACCTCTGGAAACACCATATATTTT.

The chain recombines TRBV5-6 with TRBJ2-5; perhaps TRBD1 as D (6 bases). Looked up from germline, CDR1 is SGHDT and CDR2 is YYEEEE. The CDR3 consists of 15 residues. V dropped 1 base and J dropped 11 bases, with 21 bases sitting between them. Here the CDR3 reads CASSLSATGGNKQYF. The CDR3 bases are TGTGCCAGCAGCTTGTCCGCGACAGGTGGAAATAAGCAGTACTTC.

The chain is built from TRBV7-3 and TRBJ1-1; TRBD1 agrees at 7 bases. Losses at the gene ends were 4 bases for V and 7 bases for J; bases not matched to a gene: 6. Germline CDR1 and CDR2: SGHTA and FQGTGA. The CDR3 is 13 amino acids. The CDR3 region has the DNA TGTGCCAGCAGCTCCTACAGGGGAGGTGAAGCTTTCTTT. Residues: CASSSYRGGEAFF.

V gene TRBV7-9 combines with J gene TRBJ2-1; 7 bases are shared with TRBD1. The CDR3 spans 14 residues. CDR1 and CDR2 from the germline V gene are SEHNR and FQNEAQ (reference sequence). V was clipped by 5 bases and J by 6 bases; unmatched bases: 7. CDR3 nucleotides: TGTGCCAGCAGCCTTCCCGCAGGGGGCAATGAGCAGTTCTTC. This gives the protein CASSLPAGGNEQFF.

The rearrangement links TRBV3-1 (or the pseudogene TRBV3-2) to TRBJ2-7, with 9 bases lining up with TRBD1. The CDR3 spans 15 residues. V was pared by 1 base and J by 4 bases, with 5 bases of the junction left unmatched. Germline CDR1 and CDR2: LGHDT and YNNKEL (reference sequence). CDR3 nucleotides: TGTGCCAGCAGCCAAGCCGGGACAGGGCTGTACGAGCAGTACTTC. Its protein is CASSQAGTGLYEQYF.

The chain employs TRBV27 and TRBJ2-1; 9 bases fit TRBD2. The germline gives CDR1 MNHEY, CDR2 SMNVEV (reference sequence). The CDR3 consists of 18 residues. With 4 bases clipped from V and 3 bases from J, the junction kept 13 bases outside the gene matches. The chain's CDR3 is CASSSSGTSSKHYNEQFF. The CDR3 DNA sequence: TGTGCCAGCAGTTCCTCCGGGACTAGCTCTAAGCACTACAATGAGCAGTTCTTC.

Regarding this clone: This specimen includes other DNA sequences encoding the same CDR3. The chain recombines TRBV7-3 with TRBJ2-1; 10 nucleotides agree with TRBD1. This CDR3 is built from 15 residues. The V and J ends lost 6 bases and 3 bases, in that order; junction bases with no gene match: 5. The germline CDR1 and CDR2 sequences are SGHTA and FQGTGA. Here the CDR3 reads CASSLRDRGYNEQFF. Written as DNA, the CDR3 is TGTGCCAGCAGTCTCCGGGACAGGGGCTACAATGAGCAGTTCTTC.

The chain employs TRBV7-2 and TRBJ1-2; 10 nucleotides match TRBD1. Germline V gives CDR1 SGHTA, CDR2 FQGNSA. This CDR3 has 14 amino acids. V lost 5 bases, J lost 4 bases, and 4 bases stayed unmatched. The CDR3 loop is CASSLGQGIYGYTF. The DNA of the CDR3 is TGTGCCAGCAGCCTGGGACAGGGGATCTATGGCTACACCTTC.

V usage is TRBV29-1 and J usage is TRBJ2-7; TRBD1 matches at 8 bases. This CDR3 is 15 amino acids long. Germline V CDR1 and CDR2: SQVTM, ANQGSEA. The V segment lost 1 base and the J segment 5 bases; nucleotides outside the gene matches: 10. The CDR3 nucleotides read TGCAGCGTTGAAGCATACGGACAGGGCGCCGACGAGCAGTACTTC. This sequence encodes CSVEAYGQGADEQYF.

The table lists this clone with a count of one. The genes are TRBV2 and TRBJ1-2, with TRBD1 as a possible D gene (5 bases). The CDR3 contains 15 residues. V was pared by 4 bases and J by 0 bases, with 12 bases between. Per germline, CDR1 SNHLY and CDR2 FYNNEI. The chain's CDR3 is CASSVAGMANYGYTF. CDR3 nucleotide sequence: TGTGCCAGCAGTGTGGCAGGGATGGCTAACTATGGCTACACCTTC.

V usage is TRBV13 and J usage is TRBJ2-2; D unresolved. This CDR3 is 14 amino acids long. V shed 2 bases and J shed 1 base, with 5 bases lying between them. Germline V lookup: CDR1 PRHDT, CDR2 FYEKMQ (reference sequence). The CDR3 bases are TGTGCCAGCAGCTTATTACTGAACACCGGGGAGCTGTTTTTT. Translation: CASSLLLNTGELFF.

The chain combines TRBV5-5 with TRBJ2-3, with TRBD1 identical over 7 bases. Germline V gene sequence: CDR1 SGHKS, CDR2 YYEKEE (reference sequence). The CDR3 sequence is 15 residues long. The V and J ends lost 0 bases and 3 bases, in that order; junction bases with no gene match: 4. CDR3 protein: CASSLVQGSTDTQYF. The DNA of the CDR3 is TGTGCCAGCAGCTTGGTACAGGGGAGTACAGATACGCAGTATTTT.

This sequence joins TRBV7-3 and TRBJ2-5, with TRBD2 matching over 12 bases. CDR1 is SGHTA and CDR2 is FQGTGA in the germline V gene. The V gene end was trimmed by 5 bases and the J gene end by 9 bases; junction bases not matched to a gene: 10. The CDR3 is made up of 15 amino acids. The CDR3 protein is CASSQGLAGVSAQYF. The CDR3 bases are TGTGCCAGCAGCCAGGGACTAGCGGGTGTTTCGGCCCAGTACTTC.

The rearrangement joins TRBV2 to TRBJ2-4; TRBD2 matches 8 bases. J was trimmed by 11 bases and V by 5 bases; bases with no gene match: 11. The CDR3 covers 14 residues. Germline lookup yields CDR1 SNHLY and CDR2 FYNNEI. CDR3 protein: CASSSGGTRGVQYF. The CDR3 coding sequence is TGTGCCAGCAGTTCGGGGGGGACTAGGGGTGTTCAGTACTTC.

The CDR3: CASSLQGDNQPQHF. CDR3 nucleotides: TGTGCCAGTAGCTTACAGGGGGACAATCAGCCCCAGCATTTT. The rearrangement uses TRBV19 and TRBJ1-5; 8 nucleotides align to TRBD1. Unmatched junction bases numbered 4, after V lost 6 bases and J lost 3 bases. CDR1 is LNHDA and CDR2 is SQIVND in the germline V gene (reference sequence). The CDR3 runs to 14 residues.